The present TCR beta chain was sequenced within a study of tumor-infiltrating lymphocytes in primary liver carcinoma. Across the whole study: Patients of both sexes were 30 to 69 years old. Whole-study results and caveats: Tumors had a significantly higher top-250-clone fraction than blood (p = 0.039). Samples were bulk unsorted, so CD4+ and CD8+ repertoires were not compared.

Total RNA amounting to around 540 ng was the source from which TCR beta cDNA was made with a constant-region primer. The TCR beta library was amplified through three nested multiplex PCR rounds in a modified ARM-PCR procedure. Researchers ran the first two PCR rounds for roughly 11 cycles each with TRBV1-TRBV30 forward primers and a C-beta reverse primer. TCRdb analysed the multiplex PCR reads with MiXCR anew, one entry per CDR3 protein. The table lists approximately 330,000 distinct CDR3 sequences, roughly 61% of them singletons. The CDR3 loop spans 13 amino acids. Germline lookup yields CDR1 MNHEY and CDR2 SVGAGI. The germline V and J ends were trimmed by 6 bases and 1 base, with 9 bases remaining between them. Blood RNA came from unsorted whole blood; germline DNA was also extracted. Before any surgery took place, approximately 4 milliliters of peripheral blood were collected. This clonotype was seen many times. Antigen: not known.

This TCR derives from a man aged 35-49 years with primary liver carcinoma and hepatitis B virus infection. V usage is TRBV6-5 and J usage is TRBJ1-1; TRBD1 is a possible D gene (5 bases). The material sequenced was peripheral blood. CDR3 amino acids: CASSGTANTEAFF. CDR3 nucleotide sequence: TGTGCCAGCAGCGGGACCGCGAACACTGAAGCTTTCTTT.